The present TCR beta chain was sequenced within a study of OX40 agonist ivuxolimab in advanced cancers. On the study more broadly: Patients received ivuxolimab, an agonistic anti-OX40 (CD134) antibody. Overall study results and limits: Several nonresponders also turned out to have low normalized T-cell clonal expansion. Clones of CD4+ and CD8+ blood T cells grew by week 6 at doses of 0.1 to 3.0 mg/kg.

The sample holds one count of this clone. What it binds is unknown. At cycle 4 day 1, cycle 7 day 1, and baseline, blood was sampled. Trimming pared 0 bases from V and 4 bases from J, leaving 18 bases between. Germline CDR1 MGHRA, CDR2 YSYEKL. The CDR3 runs 17 residues. Data came from immunoSEQ multiplex PCR; TCRdb stores just in-frame clones and leaves some out. Among around 76,000 clones listed, approximately 85% were seen once. The sequenced sample was CD4+ or CD8+ T cells sorted from blood, obtained in a trial of the OX40 agonist ivuxolimab. The origin of this receptor is an adult with an advanced solid tumor such as melanoma, head and neck, liver or kidney cancer. The rearrangement uses TRBV4-1 and TRBJ1-2; no definite D call. As DNA, the CDR3 is TGCGCCAGCAGCCAAGAAACTGGGCGGCCTGAGGCCTATGGCTACACCTTC. Translated, it gives CASSQETGRPEAYGYTF.